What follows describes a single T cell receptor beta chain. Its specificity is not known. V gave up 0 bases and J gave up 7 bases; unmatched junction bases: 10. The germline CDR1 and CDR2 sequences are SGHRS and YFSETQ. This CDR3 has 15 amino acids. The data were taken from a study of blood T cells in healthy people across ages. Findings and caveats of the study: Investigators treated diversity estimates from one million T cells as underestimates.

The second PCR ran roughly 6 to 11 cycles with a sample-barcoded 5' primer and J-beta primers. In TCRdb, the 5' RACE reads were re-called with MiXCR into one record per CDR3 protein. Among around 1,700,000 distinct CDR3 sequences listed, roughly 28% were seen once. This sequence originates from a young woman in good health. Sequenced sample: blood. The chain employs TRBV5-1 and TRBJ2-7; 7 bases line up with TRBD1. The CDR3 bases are TGCGCCAGCAGCTTGGAGGCAGGGGGATACAATGAGCAGTACTTC. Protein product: CASSLEAGGYNEQYF.